Shown below are 5 T cell receptor beta chains from a single sample sequenced in a study of spatial heterogeneity in lung cancer. Study-level points and caveats: Tumoral mutation counts were tracked by counts of expanded intratumoral alpha and beta TCRs.

Antigens for these TCRs are unknown. MiXCR, run by TCRdb on the 5' RACE reads, gives a single entry per CDR3 protein. This table has some 9,500 distinct CDR3 sequences, 13% to 15% appearing once. Indicated time point: sample taken at primary tumor resection. Here the sequenced sample was lung tumor tissue, taken at surgery. The receptor source for this set is a male donor with early-stage non-small cell lung cancer.

This clonotype has at least ten counts. The chain links TRBV20-1 to TRBJ1-2; D is possibly TRBD1 (5 bases). Germline V gene sequence: CDR1 DFQATT, CDR2 SNEGSKA (reference sequence). V was shortened by 2 bases and J by 2 bases, with 12 bases between the two germline ends. This CDR3 has 14 residues. The CDR3 sequence is CSARKQTVNYGYTF. The CDR3 nucleotides read TGCAGTGCTAGAAAACAGACAGTAAACTATGGCTACACCTTC.

This clonotype is medium-sized in the sample. For the CDR3, the DNA is TGTGCCAGCTCGGCGGAATCCCAAAATCAGCCCCAGCATTTT. Translating it yields CASSAESQNQPQHF. J is TRBJ1-5 and V is TRBV18; D ambiguous. The V end lost 6 bases, the J end lost 4 bases, and 13 bases lay between the germline ends. The germline V gene has CDR1 KGHSH and CDR2 LQKENI. The CDR3 is made up of 14 amino acids.

This clonotype was seen at least ten times. The rearrangement links TRBV6-1 to TRBJ1-5, with D unresolved. Between the trimmed V and J ends, which lost 7 bases and 0 bases, there was a span of 13 bases. The CDR3 covers 15 residues. Germline V gene sequence: CDR1 MNHNS, CDR2 SASEGT. The CDR3 spells CASKVDLYSNQPQHF. CDR3 coding DNA: TGTGCCAGCAAAGTCGACCTTTATAGCAATCAGCCCCAGCATTTT.

This clonotype has ten or more counts. J is TRBJ2-2 and V is TRBV28; 8 bases line up with TRBD2. With V trimmed by 7 bases and J by 6 bases, 16 bases remained unmatched. CDR3 length: 17 amino acids. Germline V gene data show CDR1 as MDHEN and CDR2 as SYDVKM. CDR3 nucleotides: TGTGCCAGCACCCTGGGGACCGGGAGGGCCATCTCCGGGGAGCTGTTTTTT. Translated: CASTLGTGRAISGELFF.

This clonotype was recorded at least ten times. This chain joins TRBV5-4 and TRBJ1-1; 8 positions match TRBD1. The ends lost 4 bases at V and 6 bases at J; junction bases unmatched: 11. This CDR3 is built from 15 residues. In germline, CDR1 is SGHNT, CDR2 YYREEE (reference sequence). Written as DNA, the CDR3 is TGTGCCAGCAGCAAAAAAACAGGGGGGATCGCTGAAGCTTTCTTT. It encodes CASSKKTGGIAEAFF.